This TCR beta chain originates from a study of vaccination effects on CD4 cells after COVID-19. Trimming stripped 7 bases from V and 1 base from J, with 8 bases between. CDR3 length: 13 amino acids. Germline V CDR1 and CDR2: LNHDA, SQIVND (reference sequence). Comments on this clone: Its target is unknown.

Profiling relied on immunoSEQ multiplex PCR, and the TCRdb table lists in-frame clones only, not all of them. The sample shows about 50,000 clones, 70% to 80% of them seen only once. The culture ran for approximately 10 days, and then CD4+ T cells were isolated. The sample in question was CD4+ T cells from PBMCs cultured without peptide, obtained before COVID-19 vaccination. The source of this sequence is a human donor who received a COVID-19 vaccine. The chain has TRBV19 and TRBJ1-3, with D possibly TRBD1 on 5 matching bases. Here the CDR3 DNA reads TGTGCCAGTATGAGACAGTCTGGAAACACCATATATTTT. Its translation: CASMRQSGNTIYF.